This is a list of T cell receptor beta chains from one sample in a study of blood T cells in healthy people across ages. TCRdb reprocessed the 5' RACE reads via MiXCR and lists one record per CDR3 protein. The repertoire has 800,000 or so distinct CDR3 sequences, roughly 25% of them found once; the top ten carry around 3.6%. The same data also went into a second study, on T cells of mothers and their children.

Input material: blood. The receptors shown here come from a boy between 10 and 17 years old in good health. Both conserved end residues are part of each CDR3. The D gene is left open where the match is weak. Size values are once, few and many counts, or a class for expanded clones, and some rows have none.

J: TRBJ1-4; size: NA; length: 15; V: TRBV20-1; D: NA; CDR3: CSAEGRVAEWEKLFF; DNA: TGCAGTGCAGAAGGGAGGGTCGCAGAATGGGAAAAACTGTTTTTT
J: TRBJ2-6; size: NA; length: 17; V: TRBV29-1; D: TRBD1; CDR3: CSVTPGQGASGANVLTF; DNA: TGCAGCGTGACGCCGGGACAGGGAGCGAGTGGGGCCAACGTCCTGACTTTC
J: TRBJ2-7; size: NA; length: 14; V: TRBV7-7; D: NA; CDR3: CASSPDTKNQEQYF; DNA: TGTGCTAGCAGCCCTGACACAAAAAATCAAGAGCAGTACTTC
J: TRBJ1-4; size: few; length: 14; V: TRBV2; D: NA; CDR3: CASSDSPVGGKLFF; DNA: TGTGCCAGCAGCGACAGCCCGGTGGGGGGAAAACTGTTTTTT
J: TRBJ2-2; size: few; length: 15; V: TRBV7-2; D: TRBD2; CDR3: CASSPRLADTGELFF; DNA: TGTGCCAGCAGCCCTCGACTAGCGGACACCGGGGAGCTGTTTTTT
J: TRBJ2-1; size: many; length: 11; V: TRBV28; D: NA; CDR3: CASSSLNEQFF; DNA: TGTGCCAGCAGTTCCTTGAATGAGCAGTTCTTC
J: TRBJ2-1; size: few; length: 17; V: TRBV28; D: NA; CDR3: CASSPAGYRNWDNEQFF; DNA: TGTGCCAGCAGTCCCGCAGGCTACCGCAATTGGGACAATGAGCAGTTCTTC
J: TRBJ2-7; size: NA; length: 14; V: TRBV20-1; D: NA; CDR3: CSARAVQSVNEQYF; DNA: TGCAGTGCTAGAGCGGTACAGTCAGTCAACGAGCAGTACTTC
J: TRBJ2-7; size: few; length: 16; V: TRBV28; D: NA; CDR3: CASRGVAVTISYEQYF; DNA: TGTGCCAGCAGGGGTGTAGCGGTCACCATCTCCTACGAGCAGTACTTC
J: TRBJ1-4; size: NA; length: 13; V: TRBV7-2; D: TRBD1; CDR3: CASSSTGLGKLFF; DNA: TGTGCCAGCAGCTCGACAGGGTTGGGAAAACTGTTTTTT
J: TRBJ1-3; size: NA; length: 14; V: TRBV15; D: TRBD1; CDR3: CATSVDRDGNTIYF; DNA: TGTGCCACCAGCGTTGACAGGGATGGAAACACCATATATTTT
J: TRBJ2-5; size: NA; length: 15; V: TRBV27; D: TRBD1; CDR3: CASSSGTAYQETQYF; DNA: TGTGCCAGCAGTTCGGGGACAGCGTACCAAGAGACCCAGTACTTC
J: TRBJ2-7; size: NA; length: 16; V: TRBV4-2; D: TRBD2; CDR3: CASSHTSGGLPYEQYF; DNA: TGTGCCAGCAGCCACACTAGCGGGGGGCTCCCCTACGAGCAGTACTTC
J: TRBJ2-5; size: few; length: 20; V: TRBV9; D: TRBD2; CDR3: CASSVAGGTSGRNVQETQYF; DNA: TGTGCCAGCAGCGTAGCAGGGGGGACTAGCGGGAGAAACGTCCAAGAGACCCAGTACTTC
J: TRBJ2-1; size: few; length: 15; V: TRBV25-1; D: NA; CDR3: CASSLHGKAYNEQFF; DNA: TGTGCCAGCAGTCTCCACGGGAAGGCCTACAATGAGCAGTTCTTC
J: TRBJ2-7; size: few; length: 16; V: TRBV4-3; D: NA; CDR3: CASSQVWKGMSYEQYF; DNA: TGCGCCAGCAGCCAAGTGTGGAAGGGGATGTCCTACGAGCAGTACTTC
J: TRBJ2-7; size: NA; length: 14; V: TRBV20-1; D: TRBD1; CDR3: CSGRDRESSYEQYF; DNA: TGCAGTGGGAGAGACAGGGAGAGCTCCTACGAGCAGTACTTC
J: TRBJ2-7; size: few; length: 15; V: TRBV6-5; D: TRBD1; CDR3: CASSSSGDRGYEQYF; DNA: TGTGCCAGCAGTTCATCCGGCGACAGGGGATACGAGCAGTACTTC
J: TRBJ2-2; size: NA; length: 16; V: TRBV20-1; D: NA; CDR3: CSATKSQGSNTGELFF; DNA: TGCAGTGCTACCAAGTCCCAGGGTTCGAACACCGGGGAGCTGTTTTTT
J: TRBJ2-7; size: NA; length: 14; V: TRBV6-2/TRBV6-3; D: NA; CDR3: CASSETGPLYEQYF; DNA: TGTGCCAGCAGTGAAACAGGGCCCCTCTACGAGCAGTACTTC
J: TRBJ2-1; size: few; length: 17; V: TRBV6-1; D: TRBD1; CDR3: CASSDIPRTGGFGEQFF; DNA: TGTGCCAGCAGTGATATCCCCAGGACAGGGGGTTTCGGTGAGCAGTTCTTC
J: TRBJ1-1; size: NA; length: 14; V: TRBV4-2; D: NA; CDR3: CASSHGFMNTEAFF; DNA: TGTGCCAGCAGCCACGGGTTCATGAACACTGAAGCTTTCTTT
J: TRBJ2-7; size: NA; length: 14; V: TRBV6-2/TRBV6-3; D: NA; CDR3: CASRASAGSYEQYF; DNA: TGTGCCAGCCGCGCCTCGGCAGGCTCCTACGAGCAGTACTTC
J: TRBJ2-5; size: few; length: 18; V: TRBV5-1; D: TRBD2; CDR3: CASSFRGGTSGGEETQYF; DNA: TGCGCCAGCAGCTTTCGTGGAGGGACTAGCGGGGGAGAAGAGACCCAGTACTTC
J: TRBJ2-5; size: NA; length: 15; V: TRBV2; D: TRBD2; CDR3: CASSPTSGRGGTQYF; DNA: TGTGCCAGTAGCCCCACTAGCGGGAGGGGCGGGACCCAGTACTTC
J: TRBJ2-7; size: few; length: 16; V: TRBV9; D: NA; CDR3: CASSVASGDPSYEQYF; DNA: TGTGCCAGCAGCGTAGCGAGCGGAGACCCCTCCTACGAGCAGTACTTC
J: TRBJ2-1; size: NA; length: 18; V: TRBV21-1; D: NA; CDR3: CASTPRQGRWVAYNEQFF; DNA: TGTGCCAGCACCCCTAGACAGGGTAGATGGGTCGCTTACAATGAGCAGTTCTTC
J: TRBJ2-7; size: NA; length: 14; V: TRBV27; D: NA; CDR3: CASSRGGRIYEQYF; DNA: TGTGCCAGCAGCCGGGGTGGACGGATATACGAGCAGTACTTC
J: TRBJ1-3; size: once; length: 16; V: TRBV5-1; D: NA; CDR3: CASSLGSSSSGNTIYF; DNA: TGCGCCAGCAGCTTGGGGAGCAGTAGCTCTGGAAACACCATATATTTT
J: TRBJ2-7; size: NA; length: 16; V: TRBV12-3/TRBV12-4; D: TRBD1; CDR3: CASSQGPGQSPYEQYF; DNA: TGTGCCAGCAGTCAAGGCCCGGGACAGAGTCCCTACGAGCAGTACTTC
J: TRBJ1-2; size: NA; length: 12; V: TRBV10-3; D: NA; CDR3: CAISEPGVGYTF; DNA: TGTGCCATCAGTGAGCCGGGAGTCGGCTACACCTTC
J: TRBJ2-1; size: few; length: 16; V: TRBV6-5; D: TRBD2; CDR3: CASSSTLGGFYNGQFF; DNA: TGTGCCAGCAGTTCGACCTTGGGGGGGTTCTACAATGGTCAGTTCTTC